This record concerns one T cell receptor gamma chain sequence. Its antigen is as yet unknown. The TCRdb protein comes from a much larger clone and disagrees with this DNA's translation at residue 13, likely due to a read error; the protein given here is derived from the DNA. This specimen belongs to a study of γδ T cells in repeated Plasmodium falciparum infection. About the study: Donors were malaria-exposed Malian children or age- and gender-matched Australian children.

Germline V gene data show CDR1 as GITISATS and CDR2 as ISYDGTV (reference sequence). CDR3 length: 17 amino acids. Bulk repertoires came from Vgamma9/Vdelta2+ or Vdelta2-negative gammadelta T cells flow-sorted from PBMC. The study's findings and limits: Vdelta2-negative gammadelta repertoires, largely Vdelta1+, seemingly showed infection-driven waves of new clonal selection.

TRG and TRD sequences were obtained from every sorted gammadelta sample. TCRdb called clones from the multiplex PCR reads again using CATT. The sample lists 28,000 or so gamma-chain clones, roughly 1.4% seen once, with roughly a fifth in the top ten. The TCR comes from a pool of human donors (malaria-infected and uninfected, not separated). Sequenced input: gamma-delta T cells from blood. The chain recombines TRGV9 with TRGJP. TCRdb carries no J gene annotation; the J gene was assigned here by matching the DNA with germline. The CDR3 loop is CALWEVEEVLGKEIKVF. The CDR3 DNA reads as TGTGCCTTGTGGGAGGTGGAGGAGGTGTTGGGCAAAGAAATCAAGGTATTT.